This is a list of T cell receptor beta chains from one sample in a study of T cells in Graves' hyperthyroidism and ophthalmopathy. Using its own MiXCR run on the multiplex PCR reads, TCRdb lists one record per CDR3 protein. The table lists over 150,000 distinct CDR3 sequences, 17% of them singletons, with about half in the top ten. Sequencing was performed on blood. All receptors derive from a woman between 45 and 65 years old with Graves' hyperthyroidism. The CDR3 runs from the conserved cysteine through the conserved F or W. The D gene is left open where the match is weak. Only some rows state a clone size, as once, few, many or a class for expanded clones.

clone_size j_call cdr3_length d_call v_call cdr3_aa cdr3_nt
many TRBJ1-1 12 - TRBV29-1 CSVDGGGTEAFF TGCAGCGTTGACGGGGGGGGGACTGAAGCTTTCTTT
many TRBJ1-2 17 - TRBV12-3/TRBV12-4 CASSFHGWEGRYYGYTF TGTGCCAGCAGTTTTCATGGGTGGGAAGGGCGCTACTATGGCTACACCTTC
few TRBJ2-5 15 TRBD1 TRBV5-1 CASGLRQGVQETQYF TGCGCCAGCGGACTTCGACAGGGTGTTCAAGAGACCCAGTACTTC
few TRBJ1-2 12 - TRBV6-1 CASSESSSGYTF TGTGCCAGCAGTGAAAGCTCCAGTGGCTACACCTTC
many TRBJ2-7 14 TRBD1 TRBV6-1 CASSSGQVQNEQYF TGTGCCAGCAGTTCTGGACAGGTCCAGAACGAGCAGTACTTC
few TRBJ2-5 15 - TRBV18 CASSPRVVAQETQYF TGTGCCAGCTCACCACGGGTGGTTGCCCAAGAGACCCAGTACTTC
- TRBJ2-1 15 TRBD2 TRBV18 CASSPASGSVREQFF TGTGCCAGCTCACCAGCTAGCGGGAGCGTGCGAGAGCAGTTCTTC
many TRBJ1-2 14 - TRBV27 CASRPGREFHGYTF TGTGCCAGCAGACCCGGCAGGGAGTTCCATGGCTACACCTTC
few TRBJ1-2 14 - TRBV14 CASSLFDNNYGYTF TGTGCCAGCAGCCTCTTTGACAATAACTATGGCTACACCTTC
many TRBJ1-2 11 - TRBV2 CASRATNGYTF TGTGCCAGCAGAGCGACAAATGGCTACACCTTC
few TRBJ2-3 16 TRBD2 TRBV6-1 CASSSRGGSPTDTQYF TGTGCCAGCAGTTCGCGGGGAGGGAGTCCCACAGATACGCAGTATTTT
many TRBJ1-1 13 - TRBV19 CASSIATDTEAFF TGTGCCAGTAGTATAGCCACGGACACTGAAGCTTTCTTT
many TRBJ2-7 13 - TRBV20-1 CSARRPASYEQYF TGCAGTGCTAGGAGGCCGGCCTCCTACGAGCAGTACTTC
- TRBJ2-7 15 TRBD2 TRBV20-1 CSARTSGHNSYEQYF TGCAGTGCTAGGACTAGCGGGCATAATTCCTACGAGCAGTACTTC
many TRBJ1-1 15 - TRBV6-1 CASSEEGGGRTEAFF TGTGCCAGCAGTGAAGAAGGTGGAGGGCGGACTGAAGCTTTCTTT
few TRBJ1-1 18 TRBD1 TRBV7-3 CASSSTGQGALGNTEAFF TGTGCCAGCAGCTCCACGGGACAGGGGGCGTTGGGGAACACTGAAGCTTTCTTT
many TRBJ2-1 14 TRBD2 TRBV30 CARKGGRELNEQFF TGTGCTCGGAAAGGCGGGAGGGAATTGAATGAGCAGTTCTTC
many TRBJ2-1 13 TRBD2 TRBV20-1 CSGREVPYNEQFF TGCAGTGGGCGGGAGGTCCCCTACAATGAGCAGTTCTTC
few TRBJ2-1 15 - TRBV15 CATSRDGTLRDEQFF TGTGCCACCAGCAGAGATGGGACCCTACGCGATGAGCAGTTCTTC
many TRBJ1-1 14 - TRBV12-3/TRBV12-4 CASSLGLMGTEAFF TGTGCCAGCAGTTTGGGCCTTATGGGGACTGAAGCTTTCTTT
few TRBJ1-4 15 TRBD1 TRBV3-1 CASSLHRDRDEKLFF TGTGCCAGCAGCCTCCACCGGGACAGGGATGAAAAACTGTTTTTT
- TRBJ1-4 15 - TRBV7-9 CASNKGDTRNEKLFF TGTGCCAGCAACAAGGGGGACACAAGGAATGAAAAACTGTTTTTT
- TRBJ2-3 15 - TRBV25-1 CASSLAENSTDTQYF TGTGCCAGCAGTTTGGCGGAAAACAGCACAGATACGCAGTATTTT
- TRBJ2-7 15 TRBD1 TRBV9 CASSQATGVTYEQYF TGTGCCAGCAGCCAAGCGACAGGGGTTACCTACGAGCAGTACTTC
- TRBJ1-3 13 - TRBV20-1 CSATGANGNTIYF TGCAGTGCTACAGGGGCAAATGGAAACACCATATATTTT
few TRBJ2-5 13 - TRBV24-1 CATSEQKRGTQYF TGTGCCACCAGTGAGCAAAAAAGGGGGACCCAGTACTTC
few TRBJ1-1 14 - TRBV27 CASSRHTGNTEAFF TGTGCCAGCAGTAGACATACAGGGAACACTGAAGCTTTCTTT
- TRBJ2-3 16 TRBD2 TRBV5-1 CASRPGTSGRTDTQYF TGCGCCAGCCGTCCCGGGACTAGCGGGCGCACAGATACGCAGTATTTT
few TRBJ1-2 13 - TRBV6-5 CASSYQGNYGYTF TGTGCCAGCAGTTACCAGGGAAACTATGGCTACACCTTC
few TRBJ1-6 15 TRBD1 TRBV28 CASSWGQGYNSPLHF TGTGCCAGCAGCTGGGGACAGGGCTATAATTCACCCCTCCACTTT
- TRBJ2-2 10 - TRBV12-3/TRBV12-4 CASRSGELFF TGTGCCAGCAGGTCAGGGGAGCTGTTTTTT
few TRBJ2-1 18 TRBD2 TRBV7-8 CASSTLRWRESSYNEQFF TGTGCCAGCAGTACACTGCGGTGGCGGGAGAGCTCCTACAATGAGCAGTTCTTC
few TRBJ2-3 15 TRBD2 TRBV20-1 CSLSPSGPSTDTQYF TGCAGTTTGTCCCCTAGCGGGCCCAGCACAGATACGCAGTATTTT
many TRBJ1-5 15 TRBD1 TRBV4-1 CASSQEGTGIQPQHF TGCGCCAGCAGCCAAGAGGGGACAGGGATTCAGCCCCAGCATTTT
- TRBJ2-7 13 - TRBV11-3 CASSLRADYEQYF TGTGCCAGCAGCTTACGAGCGGACTACGAGCAGTACTTC
many TRBJ2-3 18 TRBD2 TRBV2 CASSFSTSGRADTDTQYF TGTGCCAGCAGTTTTAGTACTAGCGGGAGGGCCGACACAGATACGCAGTATTTT
many TRBJ2-1 14 - TRBV29-1 CSVEIGTLGNEQFF TGCAGCGTTGAAATCGGGACACTGGGCAATGAGCAGTTCTTC
many TRBJ2-4 17 - TRBV7-2 CASSLGQGVIAKNIQYF TGTGCCAGCAGCTTAGGGCAGGGAGTAATAGCCAAAAACATTCAGTACTTC
few TRBJ1-4 13 - TRBV11-3 CASSPNLGEKLFF TGTGCCAGCAGCCCCAACCTAGGGGAAAAACTGTTTTTT
many TRBJ1-1 13 TRBD1 TRBV29-1 CSVQKGARTEAFF TGCAGCGTCCAAAAGGGGGCGAGAACTGAAGCTTTCTTT
many TRBJ1-1 14 TRBD1 TRBV18 CASSPGQGNTEAFF TGTGCCAGCAGCCCCGGACAGGGGAACACTGAAGCTTTCTTT
many TRBJ1-1 13 - TRBV11-3 CASSKDQGRRAFF TGTGCCAGCAGCAAAGACCAGGGGAGGAGAGCTTTCTTT
- TRBJ2-1 16 - TRBV12-3/TRBV12-4 CASSFRTTRGQGTQFF TGTGCCAGCAGTTTTCGGACTACCCGAGGACAAGGGACCCAGTTCTTC
- TRBJ2-3 13 - TRBV12-3/TRBV12-4 CASSLGGADTQYF TGTGCCAGCAGTTTAGGGGGGGCAGATACGCAGTATTTT
- TRBJ1-1 16 - TRBV5-4 CASSLGGKGGDTEAFF TGTGCCAGCAGCTTGGGGGGCAAGGGGGGGGACACTGAAGCTTTCTTT
many TRBJ2-7 13 - TRBV28 CASSPPDGYEQYF TGTGCCAGCAGTCCCCCAGACGGATACGAGCAGTACTTC
few TRBJ2-5 13 - TRBV10-3 CAITQRVGETQYF TGTGCCATCACCCAAAGGGTCGGGGAGACCCAGTACTTC
many TRBJ2-7 18 TRBD2 TRBV7-9 CASSSHEWTRDRVYEQYF TGTGCCAGCAGCTCCCATGAGTGGACTAGAGATAGAGTCTACGAGCAGTACTTC
many TRBJ2-5 13 - TRBV7-2 CASSSLALETQYF TGTGCCAGCAGCTCCCTGGCCTTAGAGACCCAGTACTTC
- TRBJ2-1 15 TRBD1 TRBV24-1 CATSEPGQHYNEQFF TGTGCCACCAGTGAACCGGGACAGCACTACAATGAGCAGTTCTTC
once TRBJ1-5 15 TRBD1 TRBV2 CASRFGTATNQPQHF TGTGCCAGCAGGTTCGGGACAGCTACTAATCAGCCCCAGCATTTT
many TRBJ2-7 11 - TRBV11-2 CASSPSFEQYF TGTGCCAGCAGCCCCTCCTTCGAGCAGTACTTC